This passage covers 5 T cell receptor beta chains from one sample sequenced in a study of T cells in Graves' hyperthyroidism and ophthalmopathy. From RNA transcripts, TCR beta CDR3 regions were amplified. Using the HTBI primer set, a first-round RT-PCR was run on the TCR CDR3. TCRdb reanalysed the multiplex PCR reads using MiXCR and keeps one entry per CDR3 protein. The sample contains approximately 630,000 distinct CDR3 sequences, 15% to 20% of which appear only once. Sequenced sample: blood. The receptors shown here come from a young woman with Graves' hyperthyroidism.

The V gene is TRBV29-1, the J gene TRBJ2-1, with 11 bases identical to TRBD2. J gave up 0 bases and V 3 bases, and 10 bases lay outside the gene matches. The germline gives CDR1 SQVTM, CDR2 ANQGSEA. This CDR3 comprises 18 residues. CDR3 bases: TGCAGCGTTGAGGCTTGGACTAGCGGGCATAGCTCCTACAATGAGCAGTTCTTC. Amino acid sequence: CSVEAWTSGHSSYNEQFF.

This clonotype was seen ten or more times. The chain carries TRBV20-1 and TRBJ2-1; weak D call: TRBD1 (6 bases). In germline, CDR1 is DFQATT, CDR2 SNEGSKA (reference sequence). Trimming cost V 2 bases and J 0 bases, with 14 bases left between them. This CDR3 contains 16 residues. CDR3 in DNA: TGCAGTGCTAGAAGACCCACAGGGAGCTCCTACAATGAGCAGTTCTTC. Amino acid sequence: CSARRPTGSSYNEQFF.

V gene TRBV20-1 combines with J gene TRBJ2-3; weak D call: TRBD2 (6 bases). V was shortened by 5 bases and J by 0 bases, with 21 bases between the two germline ends. Germline-derived CDR1 and CDR2 are DFQATT and SNEGSKA (reference sequence). This CDR3 is built from 17 residues. The DNA for the CDR3 is TGCAGTGCTGGTCAGCTAATAGCGGCTAGGAGCACAGATACGCAGTATTTT. It is translated as CSAGQLIAARSTDTQYF.

This clonotype was counted a few times. This chain joins TRBV2 and TRBJ2-1; 13 nucleotides line up with TRBD2. The CDR3 has 14 residues. CDR1 is SNHLY, CDR2 FYNNEI, per germline. V shed 6 bases and J 6 bases; nucleotides not matched to a gene: 2. Here the CDR3 reads CASRRLAGGNEQFF. DNA of the CDR3: TGTGCCAGCAGAAGACTAGCGGGAGGCAATGAGCAGTTCTTC.

The CDR3 here is CASSQGSGGVTGELFF. The CDR3 bases are TGTGCCAGCAGCCAAGGAAGCGGGGGAGTCACCGGGGAGCTGTTTTTT. V gene TRBV3-2 combines with J gene TRBJ2-2; the listed D gene, TRBD2, was not tested against the DNA. TRBV3-2 is tagged as a pseudogene. This CDR3 has 16 residues.